A single T cell receptor beta chain is shown here with its context. Its cognate antigen has yet to be identified. No base quality information exists; no much larger clone differs at one position. TCRbeta CDR3 regions were amplified from genomic DNA using the immunoSEQ Assay, a bias-controlled multiplex PCR. The paper's processing steps were these. The number of nucleated cells in each sample was estimated from the amplification of reference gene primers within the assay. To quantify the absolute abundance of each unique TCRbeta CDR3 rearrangement, sequence reads were collapsed and filtered. For each sample, productive Simpson clonality was calculated as the square root of Simpson's diversity index over productive rearrangements. In its TCRdb copy, this immuneACCESS table keeps in-frame sequences only and misses some clones. Where compared with another copy, unresolved V genes explain less than half of these, and the others have no known cause. V and J calls and clone size follow that table, whereas D and trimming were derived from the DNA. The sample has more than 65,000 clones on record, less than 90% of them singletons. The ten largest clones capture 3.5% to 4% of the sample.

Trimming at the junction amounts to 8 bases on V and 8 bases on J, and the germline ends lie 12 bases apart. From the cysteine up to the phenylalanine, the CDR3 has a length of 11 residues. Only the CDR3 region is kept as DNA, spanning 33 bases read in frame from base 1. Based on the germline V gene (reference sequence), the CDR1 and CDR2 sequences are LNHDA and SQIVND. Whole blood was collected in K2EDTA tubes by collaborating institutions according to the institutions' own protocols. For TCRbeta analysis, collaborators shipped samples as frozen whole blood, isolated PBMCs, or DNA extracted from either of those sample types. This record belongs to a study of blood T cell repertoires in COVID-19 (TCRdb year 2020). Context from the whole study: Samples covering the acute and convalescent phases of COVID-19 were provided by collaborators in the United States, Italy and Spain. The sample metadata nearly always contained a de-identified subject ID, COVID-19 status, age in years and sex. The samples were drawn from the first 160 participants of the ongoing ImmuneRACE study and from over a thousand subjects provided by 6 global collaborators. Where available, HLA class I and class II types were taken from metadata supplied by the sample provider and were not determined by assay-based typing. The repertoires were released in a freely available public database meant as a resource for research on the immune response to SARS-CoV-2. The prospective study material was composed of cDNA or gDNA derived from T cells, B-cell-depleted T cells, or PBMCs. Deeply sampled blood TCRbeta repertoires from subjects exposed to, actively infected with, or recovered from COVID-19 were included in the dataset. Here is what the overall study found, with its caveats: The quantity of clinical and demographic metadata differed by source and by participant and was supplied without curation.

The sequence was obtained from a man aged 50 or older with acute or convalescent COVID-19. The specimen was peripheral blood. This chain is built from TRBV19 and TRBJ1-2, with the identity of the D gene unclear. The nucleotide sequence reads TGTGCCAGTCGGCGGAGTGGAGGCTACACCTTC. Translated, this gives CASRRSGGYTF.